These T cell receptor beta chains were read from a single sample in a study of CD8 T cells in ankylosing spondylitis. TCRdb redid the calling of the 5' RACE reads with MiXCR, one entry per CDR3 protein. Here the sample spans approximately 150,000 distinct CDR3 sequences, under 35% being singletons. The sequencing sample was made of synovial fluid, either unsorted or a sorted T cell fraction (not recorded which). These TCRs come from a male donor with ankylosing spondylitis. Both conserved end residues are part of each CDR3. A D gene is named only where the DNA matches it firmly. Clone size appears in some rows only: once, few, many, or a class for an expanded clone.

j_call	clone_size	d_call	v_call	cdr3_nt	cdr3_aa
TRBJ2-2	few	TRBD1	TRBV2	TGTGCCAGCAGCCGACAGGGTCTAAACACCGGGGAGCTGTTTTTT	CASSRQGLNTGELFF
TRBJ1-4	-	-	TRBV5-1	TGCGCCAGCAGCTTAATCCCAGGGGAGAGGGAAAAACTGTTTTTT	CASSLIPGEREKLFF
TRBJ2-6	-	TRBD1	TRBV20-1	TGCAGTGCTAGAGAGTGGACAGGGGGCAACCGCTCTGGGGCCAACGTCCTGACTTTC	CSAREWTGGNRSGANVLTF
TRBJ2-2	-	TRBD1	TRBV4-2	TGTGCCAGCAGCCAAGATGTGGCAGGGGGCAACGGGGAGCTGTTTTTT	CASSQDVAGGNGELFF
TRBJ2-7	few	-	TRBV3-1	TGTGCCAGCAGCCAAGTCCGGGACTCGGGAAGTGGGCAGTACTTC	CASSQVRDSGSGQYF
TRBJ1-5	few	-	TRBV5-6	TGTGCCAGCAGTCGCAAGGGTCAGCCCCAGCATTTT	CASSRKGQPQHF
TRBJ2-1	few	TRBD2	TRBV10-3	TGTGCCATCAGTGAGTTGAGCGGGGGGGGCAATGAGCAGTTCTTC	CAISELSGGGNEQFF
TRBJ2-6	-	-	TRBV5-1	TGCGCCAGCAGCTGGGACGATGCTGGGGCCAACGTCCTGACTTTC	CASSWDDAGANVLTF
TRBJ2-2	-	-	TRBV9	TGTGCCAGCAGCGTAGGGGCTAGCCCCACCGGGGAGCTGTTTTTT	CASSVGASPTGELFF
TRBJ2-7	many	-	TRBV2	TGTGCCAGCAACCCCCCCTATAGGGAGCAGTACTTC	CASNPPYREQYF
TRBJ2-2	-	-	TRBV11-2	TGTGCCAGCAGCGTCGACAGGACCGGGGAGCTGTTTTTT	CASSVDRTGELFF
TRBJ1-4	-	-	TRBV3-1	TGTGCCAGCAGCCAAGACGGACAGAGGACTAATGAAAAACTGTTTTTT	CASSQDGQRTNEKLFF
TRBJ2-3	many	-	TRBV28	TGTGCCAGCAGTGTGGGGCACACAGATACGCAGTATTTT	CASSVGHTDTQYF
TRBJ2-5	few	-	TRBV24-1	TGTGCCACCAGTGTTCCGGGAAGGGAGACCCAGTACTTC	CATSVPGRETQYF
TRBJ1-1	-	TRBD1	TRBV6-1	TGTGCCAGCAGTGCCGCGGGACAGGGTAACGCTGAAGCTTTCTTT	CASSAAGQGNAEAFF
TRBJ2-5	many	-	TRBV7-8	TGTGCCAGCAGCCCCACGGACTTCCAAGAGACCCAGTACTTC	CASSPTDFQETQYF
TRBJ2-5	few	TRBD2	TRBV5-1	TGCGCCAGCAGCTCCCGGTCTAGCGGGGGAGGAGAGACCCAGTACTTC	CASSSRSSGGGETQYF
TRBJ2-5	few	TRBD1	TRBV20-1	TGCAGTGCTTCTACCCACCAGGGGGTGAGGGAGACCCAGTACTTC	CSASTHQGVRETQYF
TRBJ2-3	-	-	TRBV20-1	TGCAGCCAACCCCGCGGTTTGGATACGCAGTATTTT	CSQPRGLDTQYF
TRBJ1-5	many	-	TRBV5-1	TGCGCCAGCAGCTGGATTGGGGGGAGTCAGCCCCAGCATTTT	CASSWIGGSQPQHF
TRBJ1-1	-	-	TRBV14	TGTGCCAGCAGCCAAGTACAGGGACGGGGGACTGAAGCTTTCTTT	CASSQVQGRGTEAFF
TRBJ2-7	few	-	TRBV20-1	TGCAGTGCTAGCTGGGACCCCCTGTACGAGCAGTACTTC	CSASWDPLYEQYF
TRBJ1-1	-	-	TRBV6-6	TGTGCCAGCAGTTACGGGACTGAAGCTTTCTTT	CASSYGTEAFF
TRBJ2-7	-	-	TRBV20-1	TGCAGTGCTCCCGACATGGCCTACGAGCAGTACTTC	CSAPDMAYEQYF
TRBJ1-5	-	-	TRBV29-1	TGCAGCGTGATAACAGCGACAGCAGGCAATCAGCCCCAGCATTTT	CSVITATAGNQPQHF
TRBJ2-7	many	-	TRBV27	TGTGCCAGCAGCTTACAGGGTAGCTCCTACGAGCAGTACTTC	CASSLQGSSYEQYF
TRBJ2-3	-	-	TRBV7-2	TGTGCCAGCAGCTTAGCGCGGGCAGGGGGGCCAGATACGCAGTATTTT	CASSLARAGGPDTQYF
TRBJ1-5	-	-	TRBV12-3/TRBV12-4	TGTGCCAGCAGTTTAGCGGTGGGGGGGTTGTATCAGCCCCAGCATTTT	CASSLAVGGLYQPQHF
TRBJ2-3	-	-	TRBV7-9	TGTGCCAGCAGCCACAGGGATAGCACAGATACGCAGTATTTT	CASSHRDSTDTQYF
TRBJ2-7	-	-	TRBV29-1	TGCAGCGTGAGGCCCGGGGAGTCGTACGAGCAGTACTTC	CSVRPGESYEQYF
TRBJ1-2	-	-	TRBV12-3/TRBV12-4	TGTGCCAGCAGTTTTGGGGAGGGTGGCTACACCTTC	CASSFGEGGYTF